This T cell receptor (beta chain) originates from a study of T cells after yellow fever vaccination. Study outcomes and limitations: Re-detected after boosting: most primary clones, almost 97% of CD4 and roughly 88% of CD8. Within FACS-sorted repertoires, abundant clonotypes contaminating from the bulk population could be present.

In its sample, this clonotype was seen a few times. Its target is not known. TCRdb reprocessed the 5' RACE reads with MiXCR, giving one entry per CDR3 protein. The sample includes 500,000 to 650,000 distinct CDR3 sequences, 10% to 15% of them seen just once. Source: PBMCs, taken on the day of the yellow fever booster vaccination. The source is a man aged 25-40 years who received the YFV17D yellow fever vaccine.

This CDR3 is CASSSVGGGSEAFF. The DNA of the CDR3 is TGTGCCAGCAGCTCTGTCGGTGGGGGCTCTGAAGCTTTCTTT. The V call is TRBV3-1, the J call TRBJ1-1; tentatively, D is TRBD1 (6 bases). The CDR3 runs 14 residues. The ends were cut back, 5 bases at V and 6 bases at J, with 16 bases in the middle. The germline V gene encodes CDR1 LGHDT and CDR2 YNNKEL (reference sequence).